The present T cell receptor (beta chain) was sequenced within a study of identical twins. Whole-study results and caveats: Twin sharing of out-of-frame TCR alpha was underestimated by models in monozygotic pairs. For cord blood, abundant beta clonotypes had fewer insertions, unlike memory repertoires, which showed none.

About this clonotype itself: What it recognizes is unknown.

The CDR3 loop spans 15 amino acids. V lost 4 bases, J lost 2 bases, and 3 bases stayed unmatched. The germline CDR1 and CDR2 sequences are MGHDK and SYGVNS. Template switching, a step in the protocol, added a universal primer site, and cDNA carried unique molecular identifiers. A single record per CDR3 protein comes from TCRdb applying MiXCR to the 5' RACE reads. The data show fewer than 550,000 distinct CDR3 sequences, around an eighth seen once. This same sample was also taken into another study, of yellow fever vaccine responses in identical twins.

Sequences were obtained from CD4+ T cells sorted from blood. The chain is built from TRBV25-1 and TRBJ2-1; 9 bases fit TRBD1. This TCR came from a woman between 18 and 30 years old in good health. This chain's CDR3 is CASSGGTGTYNEQFF. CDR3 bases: TGTGCCAGCAGTGGCGGGACAGGGACCTACAATGAGCAGTTCTTC.